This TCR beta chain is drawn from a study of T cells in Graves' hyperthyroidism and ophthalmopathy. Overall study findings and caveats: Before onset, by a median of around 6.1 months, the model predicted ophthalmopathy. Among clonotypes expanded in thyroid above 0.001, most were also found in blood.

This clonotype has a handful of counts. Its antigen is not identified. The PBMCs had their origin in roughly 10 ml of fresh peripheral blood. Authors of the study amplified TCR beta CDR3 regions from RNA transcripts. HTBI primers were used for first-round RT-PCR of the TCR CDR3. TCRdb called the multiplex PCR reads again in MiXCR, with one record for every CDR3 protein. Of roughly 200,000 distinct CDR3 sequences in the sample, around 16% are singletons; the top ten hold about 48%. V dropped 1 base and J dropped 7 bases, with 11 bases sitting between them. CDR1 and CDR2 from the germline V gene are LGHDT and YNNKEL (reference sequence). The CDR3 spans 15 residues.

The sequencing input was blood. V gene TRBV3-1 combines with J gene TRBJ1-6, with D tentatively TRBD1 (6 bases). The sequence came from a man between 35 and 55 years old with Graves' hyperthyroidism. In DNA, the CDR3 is TGTGCCAGCAGCCAAGGGGGGCTTGGGAATTCACCCCTCCACTTT. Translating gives CASSQGGLGNSPLHF.